This TCR beta chain emerged from a study of preoperative IRX-2 immunotherapy in early breast cancer. Produced via immunoSEQ multiplex PCR; TCRdb's table is partial and in-frame only. The sample includes roughly 42,000 clones, 70% to 80% of them seen just once. The CDR3 sequence is 16 residues long. Germline loops: CDR1 SGHRS, CDR2 YFSETQ. J lost 5 bases, V lost 0 bases, and 5 bases had no gene match. Specified treatment: preoperative locoregional IRX-2 cytokine immunotherapy. The sample here was tumor tissue, taken after IRX-2 immunotherapy. The TCR was taken from a human donor with breast cancer. The chain employs TRBV5-1 and TRBJ2-5; TRBD2 matches at 12 bases. CDR3 residues: CASSLELAGGMETQYF. CDR3 sequence (DNA): TGCGCCAGCAGCTTGGAGCTAGCGGGAGGGATGGAGACCCAGTACTTC.